The T cell receptor beta chain under discussion was sequenced for a study of identical twins. Using its own MiXCR run on the 5' RACE reads, TCRdb lists one record per CDR3 protein. The table has about 530,000 distinct CDR3 sequences, roughly 15% seen once. The CDR3 runs to 13 residues. Germline lookup yields CDR1 SQVTM and CDR2 ANQGSEA. The ends were cut back, 4 bases at V and 0 bases at J, with 10 bases in the middle. Separately, the same data were catalogued under a study of yellow fever vaccine responses in identical twins.

Input material: CD4+ T cells sorted from blood. The receptor was isolated from a woman between 18 and 30 years old in good health. This chain uses TRBV29-1 with TRBJ2-7; tentatively, D is TRBD2 (5 bases). Written as DNA, the CDR3 is TGCAGCGTTGGCAGGAGCGGCTCCTACGAGCAGTACTTC. Its translation is CSVGRSGSYEQYF.